Shown below are 25 T cell receptor beta chains from a single sample sequenced in a study of T-cell reconstitution after alpha-beta-depleted transplantation in children. Unique molecular identifiers were built into the TCRbeta library. In TCRdb, the PCR reads were re-called with MiXCR into one record per CDR3 protein. There are 100,000 to 130,000 distinct CDR3 sequences in the sample; 5% to 7% occur only once, and roughly 25% lies in the top ten. This specimen was PBMCs, mostly from graft donor cells, taken 360 days after TCRalphabeta/CD19-depleted stem cell transplant. These receptors were collected from a male patient between 2 and 10 years old who had a stem cell transplant for acute lymphoblastic leukemia, so the T cells may come from the graft donor.

The rearrangement joins TRBV7-8 to TRBJ1-1; D remains ambiguous. The germline V gene has CDR1 SGHVS and CDR2 FQNEAQ. V gave up 5 bases and J gave up 4 bases, with 11 bases separating them. This CDR3 is built from 13 residues. The CDR3 reads CASSLWTGTEAFF. The CDR3 bases are TGTGCCAGCAGCCTTTGGACTGGCACTGAAGCTTTCTTT.

There are many counts of this clonotype. This chain links TRBV12-5 with TRBJ2-1; 11 bases match TRBD2. Germline V lookup: CDR1 LGHNT, CDR2 FRNRAP. The CDR3 contains 14 residues. With V trimmed by 3 bases and J by 9 bases, 4 bases remained unmatched. The CDR3 DNA is TGTGCTAGTGGTTTTAGCGGGAGGGCGGGTGAGCAGTTCTTC. Protein product: CASGFSGRAGEQFF.

The table lists this clonotype with many counts. V is TRBV5-6 and J is TRBJ2-3; D gene uncertain. The CDR3 spans 12 residues. Germline V gives CDR1 SGHDT, CDR2 YYEEEE. The V and J ends lost 4 bases and 6 bases respectively, with 9 bases between them. CDR3 sequence reads: CASSLLWDTQYF. The CDR3 DNA follows: TGTGCCAGCAGCCTTCTCTGGGATACGCAGTATTTT.

The J gene is TRBJ2-7, the V gene TRBV5-6; D not resolved. This CDR3 is 13 amino acids long. The V end lost 8 bases, the J end lost 3 bases, and 15 bases lay between the germline ends. CDR1 and CDR2 from the germline V gene are SGHDT and YYEEEE. Here the CDR3 DNA reads TGTGCCAGGGGCAACGGGCTCGACTACGAGCAGTACTTC. It yields the protein CARGNGLDYEQYF. Full variable domain (missing parts from reference TRBV5-6 and TRBJ2-7): DAGVTQSPTHLIKTRGQQVTLRCSPKSGHDTVSWYQQALGQGPQFIFQYYEEEERQRGNFPDRFSGHQFPNYSSELNVNALLLGDSALYLCARGNGLDYEQYFGPGTRLTVT.

This clonotype showed up many times. V and J are TRBV11-1 and TRBJ2-7; D unclear. The germline V gene has CDR1 SGHAT and CDR2 FQDESV (reference sequence). With 5 bases removed from V and 7 bases from J, the gap between germline ends came to 18 bases. This CDR3 contains 14 residues. CDR3 region: CASSQMFLVGEQYF. DNA of the CDR3: TGTGCCAGCAGCCAAATGTTCCTAGTGGGTGAGCAGTACTTC.

This clonotype was found many times. The rearrangement links TRBV9 to TRBJ2-3; 10 bases map to TRBD2. The V gene's germline CDR1 is SGDLS and CDR2 YYNGEE. The CDR3 sequence is 18 residues long. J lost 5 bases, V lost 4 bases, and 16 bases had no gene match. The CDR3 spells CASSPQRFSGRYQDTQYF. CDR3 DNA: TGTGCCAGCAGCCCCCAACGCTTTAGCGGGAGGTATCAAGATACGCAGTATTTT.

This clonotype was detected ten times or more. V usage is TRBV12-3 or TRBV12-4 and J usage is TRBJ1-4; 9 bases are shared with TRBD1. This CDR3 has 15 amino acids. V shed 5 bases and J 7 bases; nucleotides not matched to a gene: 8. CDR3 sequence (DNA): TGTGCCAGCAGTCGCCGGGACAGGGACCGTGAAAAACTGTTTTTT. As protein: CASSRRDRDREKLFF.

The rearrangement links TRBV6-2 or TRBV6-3 to TRBJ2-2, with 7 nucleotides matching TRBD1. The germline gives CDR1 MNHEY, CDR2 SVGEGT. This CDR3 has 14 amino acids. J gave up 7 bases and V 0 bases, and 2 bases lay outside the gene matches. CDR3 loop: CASSYSRGLGELFF. CDR3 sequence (DNA): TGTGCCAGCAGTTACTCGAGGGGGCTCGGGGAGCTGTTTTTT.

There are a few counts of this clonotype. The rearrangement links TRBV4-1 to TRBJ2-5; D possibly uses TRBD1 or TRBD2 (6 bases each). CDR1 is MGHRA and CDR2 is YSYEKL in the germline V gene. Trimming cost V 5 bases and J 3 bases, with 22 bases left between them. This CDR3 has 17 amino acids. The CDR3 here is CASSYRIGGGGKETQYF. The CDR3, as DNA: TGCGCCAGCAGCTACCGGATCGGGGGCGGTGGGAAAGAGACCCAGTACTTC.

This clonotype was counted between two and nine times. The chain links TRBV27 to TRBJ2-7; tentatively, D is TRBD2 (5 bases). The ends were cut back, 5 bases at V and 6 bases at J, with 17 bases in the middle. Germline CDR1 and CDR2: MNHEY and SMNVEV (reference sequence). The CDR3 is made up of 14 amino acids. The CDR3 DNA reads as TGTGCCAGCAGTCCGTGGAGGACGGCGCTCGAGCAGTACTTC. This sequence encodes CASSPWRTALEQYF.

The sample holds many counts of this clonotype. The chain uses TRBV5-6 and TRBJ2-7, with D maybe TRBD1 (6 bases). In germline, CDR1 is SGHDT, CDR2 YYEEEE. The CDR3 is 12 amino acids. V was clipped by 6 bases and J by 3 bases, with 10 bases between them. The CDR3 loop reads CASNTGFYEQYF. The CDR3 bases are TGTGCCAGCAATACAGGGTTCTACGAGCAGTACTTC. Supplemented by reference TRBV5-6 and TRBJ2-7, the full variable domain reads DAGVTQSPTHLIKTRGQQVTLRCSPKSGHDTVSWYQQALGQGPQFIFQYYEEEERQRGNFPDRFSGHQFPNYSSELNVNALLLGDSALYLCASNTGFYEQYFGPGTRLTVT.

This clonotype occurred a few times. This chain links TRBV11-1 with TRBJ2-7, with D tentatively TRBD1 (6 bases). V lost 4 bases, J lost 0 bases, and 10 bases lay in between. The germline V gene has CDR1 SGHAT and CDR2 FQDESV (reference sequence). The length of the CDR3 is 14 residues. CDR3 sequence (DNA): TGTGCCAGCAGCTACGGCAGGGGCTCCTACGAGCAGTACTTC. It codes for CASSYGRGSYEQYF.

The gene calls are TRBV7-9 and TRBJ2-7; possibly TRBD1 for D (5 bases). CDR3 length: 15 residues. With 4 bases removed from V and 7 bases from J, the gap between germline ends came to 20 bases. CDR1 and CDR2 from the germline V gene are SEHNR and FQNEAQ (reference sequence). The CDR3 here is CASSSSPQGSWEQYF. Written as DNA, the CDR3 is TGTGCCAGCAGCTCTTCCCCCCAGGGCTCGTGGGAGCAGTACTTC.

A few counts support this clonotype. V and J are TRBV12-3 or TRBV12-4 and TRBJ2-1; 8 bases align to TRBD2. This CDR3 contains 14 residues. Losses at the gene ends were 5 bases for V and 8 bases for J; bases not matched to a gene: 8. The CDR3 DNA follows: TGTGCCAGCAGTCGGGAGCGGGAGCGCGATGAGCAGTTCTTC. It is translated as CASSRERERDEQFF.

This rearrangement joins TRBV7-9 to TRBJ2-3; 14 bases fit TRBD2. The CDR3 is made up of 17 amino acids. The germline gives CDR1 SEHNR, CDR2 FQNEAQ (reference sequence). J was trimmed by 1 base and V by 4 bases; bases with no gene match: 4. The CDR3 spells CASSSGLAGVGTDTQYF. CDR3 sequence (DNA): TGTGCCAGCAGCTCGGGACTAGCGGGAGTCGGCACAGATACGCAGTATTTT. The whole variable domain, remainder taken from reference TRBV7-9 and TRBJ2-3, is DTGVSQNPRHKITKRGQNVTFRCDPISEHNRLYWYRQTLGQGPEFLTYFQNEAQLEKSRLLSDRFSAERPKGSFSTLEIQRTEQGDSAMYLCASSSGLAGVGTDTQYFGPGTRLTVL.

This clonotype was counted at least ten times. This chain uses TRBV28 with TRBJ2-3; D is possibly TRBD1 or TRBD2 (5 bases each). The CDR3 spans 16 residues. Trimming cost V 6 bases and J 2 bases, with 18 bases left between them. Germline-derived CDR1 and CDR2 are MDHEN and SYDVKM. The CDR3 loop reads CASSPGTTFDTDTQYF. The CDR3 DNA is TGTGCCAGCAGCCCAGGGACCACCTTTGACACAGATACGCAGTATTTT.

V gene TRBV9 combines with J gene TRBJ1-2, with 7 bases that match TRBD1. Looked up from germline, CDR1 is SGDLS and CDR2 is YYNGEE. The J segment lost 8 bases and the V segment lost 0 bases, leaving 7 bases of the junction unmatched. This CDR3 region has 14 residues. The DNA for the CDR3 is TGTGCCAGCAGCGTAGAGGGGGCGGCCAAGGGCTACACCTTC. As protein: CASSVEGAAKGYTF.

This clonotype has a count of ten or more. This rearrangement joins TRBV4-3 to TRBJ1-1; D is unclear. Germline assignment: CDR1 LGHNA and CDR2 YSLEER. This CDR3 contains 16 residues. V lost 0 bases and J lost 3, with 14 bases in between. CDR3 sequence: CASSQDRFLGHTEAFF. The CDR3 DNA reads TGCGCCAGCAGCCAAGACAGGTTCCTAGGGCACACTGAAGCTTTCTTT.

This clonotype was counted at least ten times. The rearrangement uses TRBV5-1 and TRBJ2-6; D remains unclear. Trimming cost V 4 bases and J 0 bases, with 8 bases left between them. The CDR3 length is 15 residues. Germline assignment: CDR1 SGHRS and CDR2 YFSETQ. The chain's CDR3 is CASSLQSSGANVLTF. CDR3 nucleotides: TGCGCCAGCAGCCTTCAATCCTCTGGGGCCAACGTCCTGACTTTC.

There are many counts of this clonotype. The rearrangement joins TRBV9 to TRBJ2-5; TRBD1 aligns across 7 bases. This CDR3 comprises 13 residues. CDR1 SGDLS and CDR2 YYNGEE come from the germline V gene. Losses at the gene ends were 4 bases for V and 6 bases for J; bases not matched to a gene: 6. This CDR3 reads CASSPGQKKTQYF. For the CDR3, the DNA is TGTGCCAGCAGCCCGGGACAGAAGAAGACCCAGTACTTC.

This clonotype appeared many times. The CDR3 spells CASSADSIFADTQYF. As DNA, the CDR3 is TGTGCCAGCAGCGCGGACTCTATTTTCGCAGATACGCAGTATTTT. The V call is TRBV9, the J call TRBJ2-3, with D possibly matching TRBD2 (5 bases). Germline V CDR1 and CDR2: SGDLS, YYNGEE. Trimming removed 3 bases at V and 4 bases at J, with 15 bases between. This CDR3 spans 15 amino acids.

This clonotype was seen ten or more times. The chain employs TRBV12-3 or TRBV12-4 and TRBJ1-6; possible D gene TRBD1, 5 bases. Between the trimmed V and J ends, which lost 6 bases and 4 bases, there was a span of 16 bases. The CDR3 totals 16 residues. CDR3 nucleotides: TGTGCCAGCAGCACCTACCGGGACGGGTATAATTCACCCCTCCACTTT. It encodes CASSTYRDGYNSPLHF.

The rearrangement links TRBV4-3 to TRBJ1-3; no reliable D call. CDR1 is LGHNA, CDR2 YSLEER, per germline. V was pared by 2 bases and J by 2 bases, with 10 bases between. This CDR3 has 15 residues. CDR3 sequence reads: CASSQIAAAGNTIYF. CDR3 sequence (DNA): TGCGCCAGCAGCCAAATAGCGGCTGCTGGAAACACCATATATTTT.

This clonotype was detected only a few times. The gene calls are TRBV10-3 and TRBJ1-5; no reliable D call. Germline CDR1 is ENHRY and CDR2 is SYGVKD. V lost 4 bases and J lost 2, with 9 bases in between. The CDR3 sequence is 14 residues long. CDR3 sequence reads: CAISAKEGNQPQHF. DNA of the CDR3: TGTGCCATCAGTGCGAAGGAGGGCAATCAGCCCCAGCATTTT.

This clonotype was seen a few times. The chain is built from TRBV7-2 and TRBJ2-7; TRBD1 matches at 9 bases. Germline CDR1 and CDR2: SGHTA and FQGNSA. The CDR3 loop spans 14 amino acids. Trimming removed 4 bases from V and 2 bases from J; junction bases left unmatched: 3. CDR3 coding DNA: TGTGCCAGCAGCTCCCGGGACAGGGCCTACGAGCAGTACTTC. It is translated as CASSSRDRAYEQYF.